A single sample gave rise to the 2 T cell receptor beta chains below, sequenced in a study of cytomegalovirus exposure and HLA in healthy donors. 13 Jbeta primers and 60 Vbeta primers were used for the PCR. Produced via immunoSEQ multiplex PCR; TCRdb's table is partial and in-frame only. The sample comprises over 95,000 clones, 65% to 75% of which are singletons, and more than 3.5% rests with the top ten. Sequenced input: PBMCs. The receptors derive from a middle-aged woman in good health and CMV-seropositive.

The V call is TRBV7-8, the J call TRBJ1-2; D perhaps matches TRBD1 (5 bases). The V end lost 0 bases, the J end lost 8 bases, and 19 bases lay between the germline ends. Germline V gene sequence: CDR1 SGHVS, CDR2 FQNEAQ. The CDR3 has 16 residues. The CDR3 protein is CASSLALRAGEGGYTF. The CDR3, as DNA: TGTGCCAGCAGCTTAGCTCTGCGGGCGGGAGAGGGGGGCTACACCTTC.

The gene calls are TRBV27 and TRBJ2-7; 8 bases match TRBD1. Germline values: CDR1 MNHEY, CDR2 SMNVEV (reference sequence). Germline trimming cut 4 bases from V and 7 bases from J; bases unmatched to any gene: 15. There are 16 residues in the CDR3. The CDR3 DNA sequence: TGTGCCAGCAGTTCTCACACTGGACAGGGTGTGGGAGAGCAGTACTTC. Its protein is CASSSHTGQGVGEQYF.